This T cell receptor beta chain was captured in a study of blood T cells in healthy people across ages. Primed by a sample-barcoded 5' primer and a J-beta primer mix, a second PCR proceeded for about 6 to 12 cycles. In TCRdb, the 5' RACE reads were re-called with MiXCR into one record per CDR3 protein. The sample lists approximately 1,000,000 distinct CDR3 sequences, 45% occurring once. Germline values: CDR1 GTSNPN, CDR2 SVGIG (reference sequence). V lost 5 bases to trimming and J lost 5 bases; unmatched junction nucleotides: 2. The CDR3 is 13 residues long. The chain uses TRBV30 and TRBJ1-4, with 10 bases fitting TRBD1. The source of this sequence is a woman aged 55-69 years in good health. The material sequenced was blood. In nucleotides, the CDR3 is TGTGCCTGGGGGACAGGGGCAAATGAAAAACTGTTTTTT. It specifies CAWGTGANEKLFF. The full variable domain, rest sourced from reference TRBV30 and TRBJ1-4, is SQTIHQWPATLVQPVGSPLSLECTVEGTSNPNLYWYRQAAGRGLQLLFYSVGIGQISSEVPQNLSASRPQDRQFILSSKKLLLSDSGFYLCAWGTGANEKLFFGSGTQLSVL.